The T cell receptor (beta chain) described here comes from a study of cytomegalovirus exposure and HLA in healthy donors (dated 2017 in TCRdb). General notes on the study: In an earlier analysis of roughly 500 of the donors, about 270 Gb of sequence data and just under 120 million unique TCR beta sequences from about 179 million T cells were reported. The number of typed donors differed by locus: about 629-630 for A, B, C, DRB1 and DQB1; approximately 520 for DQA1; 606 for DPA1; and around 450 for DPB1. In an earlier analysis of roughly 580 of the donors, high-throughput TCR beta sequencing was used to judge whether each TCR beta V gene segment behaved as functional or pseudogenic. Donor age, sex, ethnicity and CMV serostatus were compiled alongside the repertoire data. Roughly 320 gigabases of sequencing data and tens of millions of unique TCR sequences made up an early release that covered approximately 650 HLA-typed donors. The study aimed to test whether cataloging public T cell receptors could reveal signatures of past pathogen exposure. About five DR-DQ haplotypes were treated as single units for association and clustering because of strong linkage in the cohort. A later genetic analysis used genome-wide SNP genotypes for about three fifths of the roughly 700 donors, treating that subset as a discovery cohort. HLA typing included class I and class II loci at four-digit resolution. Rather than using new phenotypic data, the later analysis identified candidate immune exposures from TCR beta sequences and from how often those sequences occurred across donors. Using immunosequencing, the study profiled T cell repertoires from around 670 subjects and related those repertoires to cytomegalovirus serostatus. To study patterns of TCR occurrence, a later analysis re-analyzed previously published TCR beta repertoires from several hundred donors and added high-resolution HLA genotyping. On average, approximately 250,000 unique TCR beta nucleotide sequences were sequenced per donor among a few hundred genotyped donors of the cohort, with around 19% of those sequences being non-productive. All discovery cohort repertoires had been generated using a single sequencing platform. The study combined high-throughput TCR immunosequencing, statistical association of individual TCRs with disease status, and machine learning to predict cytomegalovirus infection status. Among the roughly 390 genotyped donors, around 81% belonged to the genetic ancestry cluster associated with self-reported Caucasian donors. Along with the approximately 620-subject first cohort, a separate validation cohort of around 110 different subjects was used. Study-wide conclusions, independent of this receptor: Assigning TCR associations to individual alleles was difficult when HLA alleles, especially DR and DQ, strongly co-occurred. A cluster of highly shared sequence variants was judged likely to represent a technical artifact of the sequencing pipeline. Sequencing depth was assumed to be roughly uniform across donors in the presence/absence analyses, though that assumption may not hold. At a false discovery rate of 0.05, a later analysis linked 16,000 or so TCR beta sequences to specific HLA alleles. In vitro tests confirmed that a few of the cytomegalovirus-associated TCR beta chains recognize cytomegalovirus antigens. Compared with the roughly 670-donor mean, donors in an Asian-associated ancestry cluster had fewer N-insertions in productive TCRs, according to a later genetic analysis. A later analysis found that most CMV-associated TCR beta chains appeared HLA-restricted, with HLA associations seemingly driven largely by CMV exposure. In this cohort, only TCR beta chains were sequenced, and detectable features were limited by the absence of alpha or paired-chain data. Because some donors lacked HLA typing at each locus, the association tests relied only on the typed subset. The classifier was reported to diagnose cytomegalovirus status with high specificity and sensitivity in both the original and validation cohorts. Compared with equally common non-associated chains, HLA-associated TCR beta chains in a later analysis were more clonally expanded and had lower generation probabilities. While some public TCRs were present in many individuals, most TCR sequences turned up only very rarely across donors. A further reported finding was that TCR beta sequences accurately predicted the HLA-A and HLA-B alleles for most subjects in the first cohort. A total of 150 to 200 TCR beta chains were listed by the study as associated with cytomegalovirus. Some IMGT-functional V segments, including TRBV6-2 and TRBV6-3, could not be distinguished by the 87-base-pair reads and were therefore excluded. According to a later analysis, parvovirus B19, influenza, CMV and Epstein-Barr virus appeared linked to several top co-occurrence clusters. Immune exposure information for the cohort was limited to CMV serostatus. In an earlier analysis of some 540 of the donors, most TCR beta V segments appeared in productive rearrangements about 87% or about 30% of the time, broadly matching IMGT annotations. Because counts were too low, roughly 17 rarely observed V segments, including chromosome 9 orphons, were left out of the earlier analysis of approximately 580 of the donors. A later analysis found that TCR association rates varied across HLA loci, with DRB1 alleles showing the most associated TCRs and HLA-C alleles the fewest. An association between a missense DCLRE1C variant and V-gene and J-gene trimming of TCR beta chains was found in a later genetic analysis and replicated in an independent cohort. It was suggested by the authors that the approach could potentially be generalized to other disease states and immunological phenotypes. Linkage disequilibrium might explain the correlated functional status among segregating V segments, but an unknown experimental factor could not be excluded.

The library was made by the immunoSEQ multiplex PCR assay. For the multiplex PCR, a mixture combining 60 forward primers for TCR Vbeta segments and 13 reverse primers for TCR Jbeta segments was used. Amplification of the CDR3 region of rearranged TCR beta genes was performed with a multiplex PCR assay on genomic DNA. The amplified TCR beta libraries were sequenced on the Illumina HiSeq System as 87-base-pair reads. Regarding the original processing steps: A later analysis tallied 70 million to 100 million unique TCR beta chains across the approximately 670 repertoires, and approximately 9.9 million of those chains were shared by two or more donors. Raw reads were error-corrected and collapsed into unique sequences with a nearest-neighbor algorithm that merged closely related sequences to remove PCR and sequencing errors. CDR3 sequences were aligned to IMGT reference sequences to assign V, D and J gene segments. For a sequence to be retained, a match of at least six nucleotides to both a V gene segment and a J gene segment was required. A rearrangement counted as productive if the CDR3 had no stop codons and remained in frame with V and J, and every other rearrangement counted as non-productive. Following IMGT convention, CDR3 was defined as the stretch from the second conserved V-encoded cysteine up to the conserved J-encoded phenylalanine. The earlier analysis of a few hundred of the donors excluded sequences that lacked an unambiguous match to a single V gene segment. In an earlier analysis of 587 of the donors, V segments were called functional above 56.7% productive rearrangements and were called segregating when the between-donor standard deviation exceeded 5%. To diagnose cytomegalovirus status from the catalog of TCR beta chain sequences, a statistical classification framework was built. In a later analysis, V and J genes were assigned by comparing TCR nucleotide sequences against IMGT/GENE-DB human TR gene sequences. In a later analysis, CDR3 sequences and most-parsimonious VDJ recombination scenarios were assigned using the TCRdist pipeline. A later analysis defined each TCR beta chain by its CDR3 amino acid sequence plus V-gene family, and excluded reads lacking a unique V-gene family. As a way to deal with suspected cross-contamination and a sequencing artifact, a later analysis dropped 592 nucleotide sequences that were highly shared and had low generation probability. In a later analysis, a clonal expansion index for each public chain was calculated from normalized within-repertoire ranks of inferred template counts. In a later analysis, generation probabilities were computed with a VDJ recombination model fitted to out-of-frame rearrangements, and the resulting probabilities were checked against IGoR. In a later analysis, TCR-TCR, TCR-HLA and TCR-CMV co-occurrence was scored with hypergeometric tests, and a repertoire-size bias correction was applied to TCR pairs. To estimate false discovery rates, a later analysis permuted the HLA or CMV assignments 20 times. In a later analysis, co-occurring TCRs were grouped using DBSCAN, and TCRdist sequence similarity was added for clustering within HLA-allele-positive subsets. Co-occurrence clustering excluded repertoires with fewer than 30,000 or more than 120,000 public chains, plus five with anomalous nucleotide sharing. TCRdb holds this immuneACCESS table with in-frame rearrangements only. Some clones are missing; in checked studies, unresolved V genes explain under half, and the rest has no known cause. D and trimming were read from the DNA, whereas the V and J calls and clone size are those reported in that table. This sample is represented by around 97,000 clones; around 9.6% of them were singletons. The biggest ten clones account for 4.5% to 6.5% of the sample.

V trim: 5 bases; J trim: 9 bases; unmatched bases: 9. For CDR1 and CDR2, the germline V gene lists MGHRA and YSYEKL. From its cysteine to its phenylalanine, the CDR3 spans 15 amino acids. Just the 45-base CDR3 DNA is kept, in frame starting at base 1. The cohort comprised some 680 healthy bone marrow donors. At the time of sampling, every cohort member was nominally healthy, though immune exposures that went unrecorded were likely present. The donor was CMV seropositive and was included in the group of around 300 seropositive cohort members. A peripheral blood sample was collected from each donor, and TCR beta sequencing was performed on peripheral blood mononuclear cells. The Qiagen DNeasy Blood Extraction Kit was used to extract genomic DNA from the blood cell samples. This clone occurred a few times. The specificity of this receptor is unknown. Nothing much larger sits one base from this clone, and base qualities are not available.

The rearranged segments are TRBV4-1 and TRBJ1-4; 10 central nucleotides agree with TRBD1. The clonotype originates from a man between 50 and 59 years old in good health and CMV-seropositive. Sequencing input: PBMCs. The nucleotide sequence is TGCGCCAGCAGCAAGGACAGGGGGATCCTAAAAAAACTGTTTTTT. Its translation is CASSKDRGILKKLFF.